This entry features one T cell receptor (beta chain) sequence. The ends lost 2 bases at V and 5 bases at J; junction bases unmatched: 2. This CDR3 has 14 residues. The germline V gene has CDR1 MDHEN and CDR2 SYDVKM. The protocol was immunoSEQ multiplex PCR, while the TCRdb copy is restricted to in-frame clones and leaves out a portion. The table has 110,000 or so clones, 70% to 90% seen once. The data were obtained in a study of T cell responses to AZD1222 COVID-19 vaccine. The TCR comes from an adult in good health. The J gene is TRBJ1-2, the V gene TRBV28; 10 bases agree with TRBD1. This specimen consisted of peripheral blood, obtained on day 0 of AZD1222 vaccination. The CDR3 region has the DNA TGTGCCAGCAGTTTAGTGGGACAGGGGTATGGCTACACCTTC. Amino acid sequence: CASSLVGQGYGYTF.